These 27 T cell receptor beta chains share one sample of origin, sequenced in a study of control samples from healthy donors and cancer patients (dated by TCRdb to 2018 to 2020). The library was prepared using the immunoSEQ multiplex PCR assay. TCRdb mirrors the immuneACCESS table, restricted to in-frame sequences. Some clones are absent from its copies; in checked studies, under half trace to an unresolved V gene, and the reason for the others is unknown. The sample has some 22,000 clones on record, more than 80% of them singletons. The top ten constitute about two fifths of the sample. Sequencing was carried out using PBMCs. The origin of the receptors is a man in his sixties with head and neck cancer.

This chain uses TRBV3-1 (or the pseudogene TRBV3-2) with TRBJ2-5, with 8 bases fitting TRBD2. V shed 4 bases and J 1 base; nucleotides not matched to a gene: 5. CDR1 and CDR2 (germline): LGHDT, YNNKEL (reference sequence). The CDR3 is made up of 15 amino acids. CDR3 sequence: CASSPWREAQETQYF. CDR3 in DNA: TGTGCCAGCAGCCCGTGGCGGGAGGCCCAAGAGACCCAGTACTTC.

The chain employs TRBV3-1 (or the pseudogene TRBV3-2) and TRBJ2-7; possibly TRBD2 for D (6 bases). Looked up from germline, CDR1 is LGHDT and CDR2 is YNNKEL (reference sequence). The CDR3 is 13 residues long. Trimming removed 0 bases at V and 5 bases at J, with 8 bases between. CDR3 loop: CASSQDWGDEQYV. As DNA, the CDR3 is TGTGCCAGCAGCCAAGATTGGGGGGACGAGCAGTACGTC.

The table lists this clone with a few counts. The V and J genes are TRBV12-5 and TRBJ1-1, with D unresolved. CDR1 is LGHNT and CDR2 is FRNRAP in the germline V gene. The CDR3 is 12 amino acids. Trimming pared 2 bases from V and 6 bases from J, leaving 7 bases between. CDR3 nucleotides: TGTGCTAGTGGTTTGCAAGGCTCTGAAGCTTTCTTT. Its translation: CASGLQGSEAFF.

This clone has just a few counts. The chain is built from TRBV6-5 and TRBJ2-1; 7 positions match TRBD1. V was clipped by 4 bases and J by 10 bases; unmatched bases: 4. There are 12 residues in the CDR3. The germline gives CDR1 MNHEY, CDR2 SVGAGI. CDR3 loop: CASSSTGDEQFF. The DNA for the CDR3 is TGTGCCAGCAGTTCCACAGGGGACGAGCAGTTCTTC.

V is TRBV19 and J is TRBJ1-5; D is perhaps TRBD1 (5 bases). The CDR3 has 20 residues. Trimming removed 3 bases from V and 2 bases from J, with 26 bases in between. CDR1 is LNHDA, CDR2 SQIVND, per germline (reference sequence). In DNA, the CDR3 is TGTGCCAGTAGTATCGGGCGGGTGGCGGGACGGCATTTCGGCAATCAGCCCCAGCATTTT. Translating it yields CASSIGRVAGRHFGNQPQHF.

This rearrangement joins TRBV6-1 to TRBJ2-6; D gene unclear. This CDR3 has 17 residues. V was trimmed by 6 bases and J by 0 bases, leaving 15 bases between them. Per germline, CDR1 MNHNS and CDR2 SASEGT. The CDR3 nucleotides are TGTGCCAGCAGCGAAAAAATCGGAGTCTCTGGGGCCAACGTCCTGACTTTC. Residues: CASSEKIGVSGANVLTF.

The chain is built from TRBV11-2 and TRBJ1-5, with D possibly being TRBD1 (6 bases). CDR1 is SGHAT and CDR2 is FQNNGV in the germline V gene. V lost 4 bases to trimming and J lost 7 bases, with 17 bases between them. The CDR3 is 15 amino acids. CDR3 sequence reads: CASSWGGAIGQPQHF. Written as DNA, the CDR3 is TGTGCCAGCAGCTGGGGGGGGGCGATCGGGCAGCCCCAGCATTTT. The whole variable domain, filled in from reference TRBV11-2 and TRBJ1-5, reads EAGVAQSPRYKIIEKRQSVAFWCNPISGHATLYWYQQILGQGPKLLIQFQNNGVVDDSQLPKDRFSAERLKGVDSTLKIQPAKLEDSAVYLCASSWGGAIGQPQHFGDGTRLSIL.

CDR3 in amino acids: CAISESGTGGNEQFF. Here the CDR3 DNA reads TGTGCCATCAGTGAGTCTGGCACAGGGGGCAATGAGCAGTTCTTC. The rearrangement joins TRBV10-3 to TRBJ2-1, with 8 bases fitting TRBD1. V shed 0 bases, J shed 6 bases, and the junction held 4 bases outside the gene matches. This CDR3 region has 15 residues. The germline gives CDR1 ENHRY, CDR2 SYGVKD.

This clone was seen only once. This chain links TRBV24-1 with TRBJ2-2; the match to TRBD1 covers 7 bases. Germline CDR1 and CDR2: KGHDR and SFDVKD. CDR3 length: 14 amino acids. Trimming took 6 bases from V and 6 from J; bases not matched to a gene: 6. The CDR3 sequence: CATSSPRGPGELFF. The DNA for the CDR3 is TGTGCCACCAGTAGTCCGAGGGGGCCCGGGGAGCTGTTTTTT.

J is TRBJ2-3 and V is TRBV6-5, with TRBD1 matching over 9 bases. The CDR3 extends over 14 amino acids. The V and J ends lost 5 bases and 7 bases, in that order; junction bases with no gene match: 7. Germline values: CDR1 MNHEY, CDR2 SVGAGI. The CDR3 is CASSISGTGNTQYF. DNA for the CDR3: TGTGCCAGCAGTATCTCCGGGACAGGGAATACGCAGTATTTT.

This clone has a single count. The rearrangement links TRBV27 to TRBJ2-7; 8 positions agree with TRBD2. Germline CDR1 MNHEY, CDR2 SMNVEV (reference sequence). This CDR3 spans 17 amino acids. V shed 2 bases and J 5 bases; nucleotides not matched to a gene: 14. The CDR3: CASSLRLTGGPPDEQYF. The CDR3 region has the DNA TGTGCCAGCAGTTTAAGGCTTACGGGAGGGCCCCCCGACGAGCAGTACTTC.

The chain uses TRBV5-1 and TRBJ1-1, with D possibly TRBD1 on 5 matching bases. Trimming stripped 0 bases from V and 3 bases from J, with 12 bases between. Per the germline V gene, CDR1 is SGHRS and CDR2 is YFSETQ. There are 15 residues in the CDR3. Here the CDR3 reads CASSLGWGYDTEAFF. The CDR3 DNA reads as TGCGCCAGCAGCTTGGGATGGGGGTATGACACTGAAGCTTTCTTT.

J is TRBJ2-5 and V is TRBV3-1 (or the pseudogene TRBV3-2); D gene ambiguous. CDR1 and CDR2 (germline): LGHDT, YNNKEL (reference sequence). The CDR3 consists of 13 residues. The ends were cut back, 4 bases at V and 1 base at J, with 7 bases in the middle. CDR3 amino acids: CASSLGSQETQYF. The CDR3 nucleotides read TGTGCCAGCAGCCTGGGCAGCCAAGAGACCCAGTACTTC.

J is TRBJ1-1 and V is TRBV12-5, with 12 bases fitting TRBD1. Germline CDR1 LGHNT, CDR2 FRNRAP. CDR3 length equals 17 residues. The ends lost 3 bases at V and 0 bases at J; junction bases unmatched: 5. As DNA, the CDR3 is TGTGCTAGTGGTTTCGGGACAGGGGGCCTTATGAACACTGAAGCTTTCTTT. Protein: CASGFGTGGLMNTEAFF.

V gene TRBV15 combines with J gene TRBJ1-2, with D perhaps matching TRBD1 (6 bases). The CDR3 runs 16 residues. Germline CDR1 and CDR2: LNHNV and YYDKDF (reference sequence). Trimming left V 0 bases short and J 4 bases short, with 15 bases between. CDR3 amino acids: CATSRDLGGSGYGYTF. As DNA, the CDR3 is TGTGCCACCAGCAGAGATCTAGGGGGTAGTGGCTATGGCTACACCTTC.

V usage is TRBV9 and J usage is TRBJ1-6; no reliable D call. Germline CDR1 SGDLS, CDR2 YYNGEE. The CDR3 is 15 amino acids. Trimming left V 1 base short and J 6 bases short, with 11 bases between. The CDR3 bases are TGTGCCAGCAGCGTAACACTTGCGGGTAATTCACCCCTCCACTTT. This codes for CASSVTLAGNSPLHF.

This chain links TRBV12-3 or TRBV12-4 with TRBJ1-3, with unresolved D. This CDR3 region has 12 residues. With 3 bases removed from V and 5 bases from J, the gap between germline ends came to 5 bases. CDR3 sequence (DNA): TGTGCCAGCAGTTTTGAACGAAACACCATATATTTT. Translating it yields CASSFERNTIYF.

The count of this clone is one. The gene calls are TRBV13 and TRBJ1-2; 8 positions match TRBD1. The CDR3 has 14 amino acids. Trimming at V came to 5 bases and at J to 6 bases, leaving 8 bases not matched to a gene. Germline V lookup: CDR1 PRHDT, CDR2 FYEKMQ (reference sequence). The CDR3 DNA reads as TGTGCCAGCAGCCTGGACAGGGCTTCGGATGGCTACACCTTC. It encodes CASSLDRASDGYTF.

This chain links TRBV10-3 with TRBJ2-3; 7 nucleotides match TRBD2. CDR3 size: 15 residues. Germline CDR1 is ENHRY and CDR2 is SYGVKD. Trimming at V came to 5 bases and at J to 4 bases, leaving 9 bases not matched to a gene. CDR3: CAISSDSGHADTQYF. CDR3 nucleotides: TGTGCCATCAGTTCTGATAGCGGGCACGCAGATACGCAGTATTTT.

The J gene is TRBJ1-4, the V gene TRBV5-1; 11 bases fit TRBD1. After removal of 4 bases from V and 7 bases from J, the junction contained 12 bases not matched to a gene. CDR1 and CDR2 from the germline V gene are SGHRS and YFSETQ. This CDR3 comprises 17 residues. For the CDR3, the DNA is TGCGCCAGCAGCACCGGACAGGGGGCAGCGCGCGGTGAAAAACTGTTTTTT. Its translation: CASSTGQGAARGEKLFF.

The rearrangement links TRBV9 to TRBJ2-1, with TRBD1 matching over 9 bases. CDR1 and CDR2 (germline): SGDLS, YYNGEE. J was trimmed by 10 bases and V by 0 bases; bases with no gene match: 8. The CDR3 length is 15 residues. The CDR3 region has the DNA TGTGCCAGCAGCGTAGCAGACAGGGGGTTTGGGGAGCAGTTCTTC. Protein: CASSVADRGFGEQFF.

This clone was seen just once. V usage is TRBV20-1 and J usage is TRBJ1-5; D remains ambiguous. The germline CDR1 and CDR2 sequences are DFQATT and SNEGSKA (reference sequence). Between the trimmed V and J ends, which lost 3 bases and 0 bases, there was a span of 9 bases. This CDR3 contains 14 residues. Here the CDR3 reads CSASSFSSNQPQHF. The CDR3 bases are TGCAGTGCTAGTTCCTTTAGTAGCAATCAGCCCCAGCATTTT.

The rearrangement uses TRBV27 and TRBJ2-1, with 7 bases identical to TRBD2. The CDR3 sequence is 15 residues long. Germline V gives CDR1 MNHEY, CDR2 SMNVEV (reference sequence). The V and J ends lost 3 bases and 5 bases, in that order; junction bases with no gene match: 7. The CDR3 DNA follows: TGTGCCAGCAGTTTGGGCAGCGGGACGGACAATGAGCAGTTCTTC. Translating it yields CASSLGSGTDNEQFF.

The chain joins TRBV10-2 to TRBJ2-2; D uncertain. Per the germline V gene, CDR1 is WSHSY and CDR2 is SAAADI. Between the trimmed V and J ends, which lost 4 bases and 2 bases, there was a span of 5 bases. The CDR3 loop spans 13 amino acids. In DNA, the CDR3 is TGCGCCAGCAGTGCGGTAAACACCGGGGAGCTGTTTTTT. Its protein is CASSAVNTGELFF.

The chain links TRBV7-3 to TRBJ2-1; no clear D. V lost 1 base and J lost 5, with 12 bases in between. CDR3 length: 15 residues. CDR1 and CDR2 (germline): SGHTA, FQGTGA. The CDR3 DNA sequence: TGTGCCAGCAGCTTAAGGAACGGACCGAACAATGAGCAGTTCTTC. Its protein is CASSLRNGPNNEQFF. Complete variable domain (other parts from reference TRBV7-3 and TRBJ2-1): GAGVSQTPSNKVTEKGKYVELRCDPISGHTALYWYRQSLGQGPEFLIYFQGTGAADDSGLPNDRFFAVRPEGSVSTLKIQRTERGDSAVYLCASSLRNGPNNEQFFGPGTRLTVL.

The rearrangement links TRBV7-9 to TRBJ2-1, with D hard to call. The germline gives CDR1 SEHNR, CDR2 FQNEAQ (reference sequence). The CDR3 has 12 amino acids. V was clipped by 5 bases and J by 8 bases, with 10 bases between them. The CDR3 DNA reads as TGTGCCAGCAGCCCGGCTACGGATGAGCAGTTCTTC. This codes for CASSPATDEQFF.

On this clone itself: At one of its ends the junction is not consistent with the germline gene, which may arise from a read error. This rearrangement joins TRBV3-1 (or the pseudogene TRBV3-2) to TRBJ2-4; D may be TRBD1 or TRBD2 (5 bases each). The CDR3 consists of 12 residues. Germline V gene sequence: CDR1 LGHDT, CDR2 YNNKEL (reference sequence). CDR3 sequence reads: CASSQDLGPPSF. The CDR3 DNA reads TGTGCCAGCAGCCAAGACTTGGGACCCCCTAGCTTC.